Sequencing of this TCR beta chain was carried out in a study of blood T cell repertoires in COVID-19. For the study at large: Some COVID-19 samples were acute and others convalescent; all came from the United States, Italy and Spain. T cells, B-cell-depleted T cells, or PBMCs provided the cDNA or gDNA that served as material.

Study processing details: From reference gene primer amplification, estimates of nucleated cell counts were derived. Sequencing was performed with immunoSEQ multiplex PCR; in TCRdb, only in-frame clones are kept and a portion is missing. For V, J and clone size, that table is used; D and trimming come from the DNA. Altogether fewer than 200,000 clones are present, over 75% being singletons, with the ten largest covering about 3%. This clone has only one observation. Other DNA sequences of this sample code for an identical CDR3. The specimen was peripheral blood. The TCR comes from a man in his 70s with acute or convalescent COVID-19.

The CDR3 coding sequence is TGTGCCAGCAGCCTTGGGACAGGGGGTAACTATGGCTACACCTTC. Its translation: CASSLGTGGNYGYTF. The chain recombines TRBV7-9 with TRBJ1-2, with 11 bases identical to TRBD1. This CDR3 contains 15 residues. With V trimmed by 5 bases and J by 1 base, 3 bases remained unmatched. Germline CDR1 reads SEHNR; CDR2 reads FQNEAQ (reference sequence).